These 22 T cell receptor beta chains came from one sample sequenced in a study of T cells in Graves' hyperthyroidism and ophthalmopathy. Amplified TCR beta CDR3 regions came from RNA transcripts. HTBI primers drove first-round RT-PCR of the TCR CDR3. TCRdb ran MiXCR on the multiplex PCR reads and lists one entry per CDR3 protein. The table has over 150,000 distinct CDR3 sequences, 15% to 20% seen once. The sequenced material came from blood. These receptors were obtained from a woman in her forties or fifties with Graves' hyperthyroidism.

The table lists this clonotype with many counts. V is TRBV20-1 and J is TRBJ1-2, with D perhaps TRBD1 (5 bases). The CDR3 runs 11 residues. CDR1 is DFQATT, CDR2 SNEGSKA, per germline (reference sequence). Trimming cost V 1 base and J 7 bases, with 7 bases left between them. CDR3 amino acids: CSARGQGGYTF. CDR3 nucleotide sequence: TGCAGTGCTAGAGGGCAGGGTGGCTACACCTTC.

The rearrangement joins TRBV27 to TRBJ2-1; D is unclear. The ends were cut back, 10 bases at V and 2 bases at J, with 9 bases in the middle. Germline V gives CDR1 MNHEY, CDR2 SMNVEV (reference sequence). This CDR3 comprises 12 residues. CDR3 loop: CATGPPYNEQFF. Written as DNA, the CDR3 is TGTGCCACCGGGCCCCCCTACAATGAGCAGTTCTTC.

The chain uses TRBV5-1 and TRBJ2-4; 9 bases map to TRBD2. V shed 5 bases, J shed 0 bases, and the junction held 6 bases outside the gene matches. Germline assignment: CDR1 SGHRS and CDR2 YFSETQ. The CDR3 has 16 amino acids. CDR3 protein: CASRDTSGLAKNIQYF. CDR3 in DNA: TGCGCCAGCAGGGATACTAGCGGGTTAGCCAAAAACATTCAGTACTTC.

This clonotype was recorded at least ten times. The V call is TRBV5-1, the J call TRBJ2-1; D might be TRBD1 (5 bases). Trimming left V 4 bases short and J 0 bases short, with 14 bases between. Germline V CDR1 and CDR2: SGHRS, YFSETQ. The CDR3 loop spans 16 amino acids. The CDR3 loop reads CASSPGSVSSYNEQFF. As DNA, the CDR3 is TGCGCCAGCAGCCCAGGGTCGGTGAGCTCCTACAATGAGCAGTTCTTC.

This clonotype was seen at least ten times. The V gene is TRBV18, the J gene TRBJ2-5; D possibly matches TRBD1 or TRBD2 (5 bases each). This CDR3 contains 14 residues. V was pared by 3 bases and J by 7 bases, with 15 bases between. CDR1 is KGHSH and CDR2 is LQKENI in the germline V gene. The CDR3: CASSPGTTEGTQYF. The CDR3 DNA sequence: TGTGCCAGCTCACCCGGGACGACGGAAGGGACCCAGTACTTC.

This clonotype was recorded at least ten times. V usage is TRBV2 and J usage is TRBJ2-7, with D tentatively TRBD1 (6 bases). The V end lost 5 bases, the J end lost 2 bases, and 16 bases lay between the germline ends. From germline, CDR1 is SNHLY and CDR2 FYNNEI. The CDR3 has 15 amino acids. CDR3 nucleotide sequence: TGTGCCAGCAGTACCGGGACATCCTACCCCTACGAGCAGTACTTC. It translates to CASSTGTSYPYEQYF.

This clonotype occurred many times. CDR3 residues: CATGRRTDTQYF. The DNA for the CDR3 is TGTGCCACTGGACGGCGCACAGATACGCAGTATTTT. The chain couples TRBV19 to TRBJ2-3; D is undetermined. Germline V gene lookup returns CDR1 LNHDA and CDR2 SQIVND (reference sequence). The CDR3 runs to 12 residues. V was cut by 10 bases and J by 1 base, with 9 bases left in between. Full variable domain (rest looked up from reference TRBV19 and TRBJ2-3): DGGITQSPKYLFRKEGQNVTLSCEQNLNHDAMYWYRQDPGQGLRLIYYSQIVNDFQKGDIAEGYSVSREKKESFPLTVTSAQKNPTAFYLCATGRRTDTQYFGPGTRLTVL.

This clonotype was seen at least ten times. The J gene is TRBJ2-1, the V gene TRBV2, with 7 nucleotides matching TRBD2. Trimming cost V 7 bases and J 4 bases; bases outside gene matches: 13. Germline assignment: CDR1 SNHLY and CDR2 FYNNEI. This CDR3 is 16 amino acids long. CDR3 residues: CASTWAPGGLYNEQFF. In DNA form, the CDR3 reads TGTGCCAGCACTTGGGCCCCCGGGGGACTATACAATGAGCAGTTCTTC.

This clonotype occurred many times. This chain joins TRBV20-1 and TRBJ2-7; 10 bases are a match to TRBD1. The CDR3 is 14 amino acids. Germline assignment: CDR1 DFQATT and CDR2 SNEGSKA (reference sequence). With 1 base clipped from V and 4 bases from J, the junction kept 4 bases outside the gene matches. The chain's CDR3 is CSARGTGGSYEQYF. The CDR3 region has the DNA TGCAGTGCTAGAGGGACAGGGGGATCTTACGAGCAGTACTTC.

The table lists this clonotype with a few counts. The chain employs TRBV7-9 and TRBJ1-2; D possibly corresponds to TRBD1 (6 bases). This CDR3 is 16 amino acids long. Trimming cost V 6 bases and J 7 bases, with 24 bases left between them. Germline loops: CDR1 SEHNR, CDR2 FQNEAQ (reference sequence). CDR3 DNA: TGTGCCAGCAGTAGCGGGGGGGGGCAAAATCTCGCTGGCTACACCTTC. Translation: CASSSGGGQNLAGYTF.

The V gene is TRBV2, the J gene TRBJ2-7; 12 nucleotides agree with TRBD2. The CDR3 totals 14 residues. The J segment lost 3 bases and the V segment lost 6 bases, leaving 3 bases of the junction unmatched. Germline CDR1 and CDR2: SNHLY and FYNNEI. The CDR3, as DNA: TGTGCCAGCAGCCAGACTAGCGGGAGCTACGAGCAGTACTTC. Its protein product is CASSQTSGSYEQYF. Full variable domain (rest looked up from reference TRBV2 and TRBJ2-7): EPEVTQTPSHQVTQMGQEVILRCVPISNHLYFYWYRQILGQKVEFLVSFYNNEISEKSEIFDDQFSVERPDGSNFTLKIRSTKLEDSAMYFCASSQTSGSYEQYFGPGTRLTVT.

In its sample, this clonotype was seen many times. The V and J genes are TRBV28 and TRBJ2-1, with 9 bases matching TRBD1. Germline V lookup: CDR1 MDHEN, CDR2 SYDVKM. J was trimmed by 6 bases and V by 6 bases; bases with no gene match: 12. This CDR3 comprises 16 residues. The CDR3 DNA sequence: TGTGCCAGCAGGACACCGGGACAGGGCTTAGGCAATGAGCAGTTCTTC. It translates to CASRTPGQGLGNEQFF.

This clonotype was seen ten or more times. An end of the junction differs from the germline gene, which may be a read error. The genes are TRBV28 and TRBJ2-3; D not resolved. The CDR3 is made up of 14 amino acids. Germline CDR1 MDHEN, CDR2 SYDVKM. The CDR3 here is CASSLVPRTDTRYF. The CDR3 DNA sequence: TGTGCCAGCAGTTTAGTCCCACGCACAGATACGCGGTATTTT.

This clonotype was recorded many times. The chain recombines TRBV15 with TRBJ2-7; 10 positions match TRBD1. The CDR3 totals 16 residues. V lost 1 base, J lost 7 bases, and 10 bases stayed unmatched. Germline-derived CDR1 and CDR2 are LNHNV and YYDKDF (reference sequence). The CDR3 here is CATSRGRQGASWEQYF. DNA of the CDR3: TGTGCCACCAGCAGAGGTAGACAGGGGGCCTCCTGGGAGCAGTACTTC.

On this clonotype: A clone one base away is much larger, so this may be a read error. The rearrangement joins TRBV18 to TRBJ1-5; D remains unclear. In germline, CDR1 is KGHSH, CDR2 LQKENI. The CDR3 consists of 14 residues. CDR3 loop: CASSPLVSSQPQHF. In DNA, the CDR3 is TGTGCCAGCTCACCCCTGGTTAGCAGTCAGCCCCAGCATTTT.

This clonotype was seen a single time. This clone may be a read error of a much larger clone one base away. The V and J genes are TRBV9 and TRBJ2-5; 10 positions match TRBD2. The CDR3 is 18 amino acids. Germline V gene data show CDR1 as SGDLS and CDR2 as YYNGEE. As DNA, the CDR3 is TGTGCCAACAGCGCCCAGGGGAAGTTAGCGGGAGGAGAAGAGACCCAGTACTTC. It translates to CANSAQGKLAGGEETQYF.

The genes are TRBV18 and TRBJ2-2; TRBD1 agrees at 8 bases. There are 16 residues in the CDR3. Losses at the gene ends were 3 bases for V and 3 bases for J; bases not matched to a gene: 6. Germline CDR1 KGHSH, CDR2 LQKENI. In DNA form, the CDR3 reads TGTGCCAGCTCACCTCCCGGGACAGGCCACACCGGGGAGCTGTTTTTT. It translates to CASSPPGTGHTGELFF.

This clonotype occurred many times. V and J are TRBV29-1 and TRBJ2-7; D may match TRBD1 or TRBD2 (6 bases each). Germline lookup yields CDR1 SQVTM and CDR2 ANQGSEA. The CDR3 sequence is 12 residues long. V was clipped by 5 bases and J by 4 bases, with 12 bases between them. CDR3 DNA: TGCAGCGTTAGGCAGGGGAGGTACGAGCAGTACTTC. This gives the protein CSVRQGRYEQYF.

This sequence joins TRBV19 and TRBJ2-3; D might be TRBD1 or TRBD2, each matching 5 bases. In germline, CDR1 is LNHDA, CDR2 SQIVND (reference sequence). Trimming stripped 6 bases from V and 1 base from J, with 14 bases between. The CDR3 extends over 15 amino acids. Written as DNA, the CDR3 is TGTGCCAGTAGAGCCGGGACCGGTGGCACAGATACGCAGTATTTT. Protein: CASRAGTGGTDTQYF.

This clonotype was seen many times. V and J are TRBV18 and TRBJ2-3; D gene uncertain. The CDR3 extends over 13 amino acids. Per the germline V gene, CDR1 is KGHSH and CDR2 is LQKENI. V lost 3 bases, J lost 2 bases, and 6 bases lay in between. The CDR3 spells CASSPQTTDTQYF. In DNA form, the CDR3 reads TGTGCCAGCTCACCGCAGACCACAGATACGCAGTATTTT.

This clonotype occurred once. A much larger clone lies a single base off, so this may be a read error. The rearrangement joins TRBV18 to TRBJ1-4; D is possibly TRBD1 (5 bases). Trimming stripped 6 bases from V and 3 bases from J, with 17 bases between. The CDR3 covers 16 residues. Germline CDR1 reads KGHSH; CDR2 reads LQKENI. The CDR3, as DNA: TGTGCCAGCTCCCAAGAAAGGAGGGGAGCTAATGAAAAACTGTTTTTT. It yields the protein CASSQERRGANEKLFF.

The sample holds many counts of this clonotype. The chain joins TRBV5-4 to TRBJ1-1; D is perhaps TRBD1 (5 bases). Germline CDR1 SGHNT, CDR2 YYREEE (reference sequence). The CDR3 sequence is 15 residues long. Trimming pared 4 bases from V and 5 bases from J, leaving 18 bases between. In DNA, the CDR3 is TGTGCCAGCAGCCCGCAATGGGGGGGAAAGACTGAAGCTTTCTTT. It encodes CASSPQWGGKTEAFF.